These 7 T cell receptor beta chains originate from one sample sequenced in a study of cytomegalovirus exposure and HLA in healthy donors. The PCR employed 60 Vbeta primers together with 13 Jbeta primers. Sequencing used immunoSEQ multiplex PCR; TCRdb keeps in-frame clones, though not all of them. The repertoire includes about 150,000 clones, 65% to 70% of them detected once, and more than 9% sits in the top ten. The sequenced material came from PBMCs. Every receptor here comes from a man aged 25 to 40 in good health and CMV-seropositive.

On this clone: Other DNA sequences in the same sample also yield this CDR3. The chain uses TRBV6-6 and TRBJ1-2; 7 positions match TRBD1. Losses at the gene ends were 6 bases for V and 2 bases for J; bases not matched to a gene: 3. The CDR3 sequence is 13 residues long. Germline CDR1 reads MNHNY; CDR2 reads SVGAGI (reference sequence). The CDR3, as DNA: TGTGCCAGCAGCCTACAGGGGAACTATGGCTACACCTTC. It specifies CASSLQGNYGYTF.

This clone was found once. This chain uses TRBV6-6 with TRBJ2-7; 7 bases align to TRBD1. The CDR3 covers 15 residues. The ends lost 2 bases at V and 0 bases at J; junction bases unmatched: 4. Germline V lookup: CDR1 MNHNY, CDR2 SVGAGI (reference sequence). The CDR3 bases are TGTGCCAGCAGTTACAACCGGGACAGCTCCTACGAGCAGTACTTC. Encoded protein: CASSYNRDSSYEQYF.

V is TRBV28 and J is TRBJ2-1, with 8 positions matching TRBD2. CDR1 is MDHEN and CDR2 is SYDVKM in the germline V gene. The CDR3 is 15 amino acids. Unmatched junction bases numbered 9, after V lost 3 bases and J lost 8 bases. In nucleotides, the CDR3 is TGTGCCAGCAGTTTTTTCAGCGGGAGTCTAGATGAGCAGTTCTTC. Translated: CASSFFSGSLDEQFF.

This clone appeared a few times. This rearrangement joins TRBV27 to TRBJ1-4, with a possible D match to TRBD1 (5 bases). The CDR3 is 17 residues long. The germline V and J ends were trimmed by 0 bases and 4 bases, with 15 bases remaining between them. The germline gives CDR1 MNHEY, CDR2 SMNVEV (reference sequence). For the CDR3, the DNA is TGTGCCAGCAGTTTATCTCCCCAGACAGACGTTAATGAAAAACTGTTTTTT. Its translation is CASSLSPQTDVNEKLFF.

The V gene is TRBV28, the J gene TRBJ2-7, with 9 bases aligning to TRBD2. CDR1 MDHEN and CDR2 SYDVKM come from the germline V gene. This CDR3 is 14 amino acids long. V gave up 3 bases and J gave up 4 bases; unmatched junction bases: 4. The CDR3 DNA reads as TGTGCCAGCAGTTTTAGCGGGAGAAGGTACGAGCAGTACTTC. Translation: CASSFSGRRYEQYF.

The sample holds one count of this clone. CDR3 amino acids: CASSLQGRGMIQPQHF. The CDR3 nucleotides are TGTGCCAGCAGTTTACAGGGCAGGGGGATGATTCAGCCCCAGCATTTT. The chain couples TRBV28 to TRBJ1-5, with TRBD1 identical over 7 bases. The ends lost 2 bases at V and 6 bases at J; junction bases unmatched: 10. This CDR3 is 16 amino acids long. Germline values: CDR1 MDHEN, CDR2 SYDVKM.

CDR3 bases: TGTGCCAGTAGTCTCATGACAGTCGGCAATCAGCCCCAGCATTTT. Translating gives CASSLMTVGNQPQHF. The chain combines TRBV19 with TRBJ1-5, with a weak D call TRBD1 (5 bases). This CDR3 is built from 15 residues. CDR1 is LNHDA, CDR2 SQIVND, per germline (reference sequence). The ends were cut back, 5 bases at V and 2 bases at J, with 13 bases in the middle.